This entry features one T cell receptor beta chain sequence. Its cognate antigen is unknown. This record comes from a study of post-analysis software for immune sequencing data. Study information: Included among the disease courses, which were recorded for the cohort, were relapsing-remitting, secondary progressive and progressive-relapsing multiple sclerosis.

Study-wide findings and caveats: When patients were compared with controls, a handful of TRBV segments were more frequent, TRBV5-6, TRBV5-1 and TRBV20-1 among them. Controls significantly exceeded multiple sclerosis patients in normalized Chao1 diversity. Same-batch preparations were strongly co-clustered by F measure.

This CDR3 has 14 amino acids. Trimming left V 3 bases short and J 6 bases short, with 15 bases between. CDR1 is MDHEN and CDR2 is SYDVKM in the germline V gene. Unique molecular identifiers tagged the TCR beta cDNA libraries. Out of roughly 0.95 to 10 million T cells, some 500,000 cDNA molecules were generated. One entry per CDR3 protein results from TCRdb running MiXCR on the PCR reads. The sample includes roughly 700,000 distinct CDR3 sequences, about 27% of them seen just once. Sequences were obtained from blood. The sequence derives from a girl aged 5-17 years with multiple sclerosis. The chain is built from TRBV28 and TRBJ2-7, with D maybe TRBD2 (5 bases). CDR3 sequence: CASSFFTGKGEQYF. CDR3 in DNA: TGTGCCAGCAGTTTCTTTACGGGAAAGGGCGAGCAGTACTTC. Based on the CDR3 plus reference TRBV28 and TRBJ2-7, the full variable domain is DVKVTQSSRYLVKRTGEKVFLECVQDMDHENMFWYRQDPGLGLRLIYFSYDVKMKEKGDIPEGYSVSREKKERFSLILESASTNQTSMYLCASSFFTGKGEQYFGPGTRLTVT.